A single sample is the source of the 14 T cell receptor beta chains below, sequenced in a study of graft-versus-host responses after intestinal transplantation (dated by TCRdb to the early 2020s). Library construction relied on the immunoSEQ multiplex PCR assay. The immuneACCESS repertoire file appears here via TCRdb, limited to in-frame rearrangements. These files lack a portion of the clones; in checked studies, under half of the deficit traces to unresolved V genes, and the cause of the others is not known. The sample table contains 80,000 or so clones; only one count was recorded for 80% to 95% of them. The top ten hold under 0.85% of the sample. Sample: PBMCs, taken 98 days after intestinal transplantation. These receptors all stem from a human patient who received an intestinal transplant, so some T cells may come from the graft donor.

This chain links TRBV15 with TRBJ2-7; D is possibly TRBD1 (6 bases). CDR3 length: 16 residues. Trimming pared 8 bases from V and 6 bases from J, leaving 26 bases between. Germline CDR1 reads LNHNV; CDR2 reads YYDKDF (reference sequence). The CDR3: CATHPRGTPLGGEQYF. As DNA, the CDR3 is TGTGCCACCCATCCGAGGGGGACCCCTTTAGGGGGCGAGCAGTACTTC.

The chain couples TRBV18 to TRBJ2-7, with 7 bases matching TRBD2. V shed 0 bases, J shed 3 bases, and the junction held 8 bases outside the gene matches. The CDR3 is 16 amino acids. Per the germline V gene, CDR1 is KGHSH and CDR2 is LQKENI. The CDR3 protein is CASSPPTASGYYEQYF. The CDR3, as DNA: TGTGCCAGCTCACCACCGACGGCTAGCGGATACTACGAGCAGTACTTC. The full variable domain, completed using reference TRBV18 and TRBJ2-7, is NAGVMQNPRHLVRRRGQEARLRCSPMKGHSHVYWYRQLPEEGLKFMVYLQKENIIDESGMPKERFSAEFPKEGPSILRIQQVVRGDSAAYFCASSPPTASGYYEQYFGPGTRLTVT.

The V and J genes are TRBV6-5 and TRBJ1-2, with a weak D call TRBD1 (5 bases). V was pared by 6 bases and J by 4 bases, with 18 bases between. Germline-derived CDR1 and CDR2 are MNHEY and SVGAGI. CDR3 length equals 15 residues. The CDR3 is CASRGDLVIPYGYTF. CDR3 DNA sequence: TGTGCCAGCAGAGGGGACCTCGTCATACCCTATGGCTACACCTTC.

The genes are TRBV5-4 and TRBJ1-5, with 12 nucleotides matching TRBD1. Germline CDR1 and CDR2: SGHNT and YYREEE (reference sequence). CDR3 length equals 13 residues. Trimming cost V 4 bases and J 10 bases; bases outside gene matches: 3. CDR3 in amino acids: CASSGDRGQPQHF. The CDR3 DNA reads as TGTGCCAGCAGCGGGGACAGGGGGCAACCCCAGCATTTT. Together with reference TRBV5-4 and TRBJ1-5, the CDR3 gives the full variable domain: ETGVTQSPTHLIKTRGQQVTLRCSSQSGHNTVSWYQQALGQGPQFIFQYYREEENGRGNFPPRFSGLQFPNYSSELNVNALELDDSALYLCASSGDRGQPQHFGDGTRLSIL.

The chain is built from TRBV5-1 and TRBJ2-1; no reliable D call. Trimming left V 1 base short and J 3 bases short, with 17 bases between. The germline CDR1 and CDR2 sequences are SGHRS and YFSETQ. This CDR3 has 17 amino acids. CDR3 residues: CASSLSDPRVVYNEQFF. CDR3 sequence (DNA): TGCGCCAGCAGCTTGTCTGATCCCCGGGTCGTCTACAATGAGCAGTTCTTC.

The V call is TRBV18, the J call TRBJ1-2, with TRBD1 matching 11 bases. Germline CDR1 and CDR2: KGHSH and LQKENI. V shed 4 bases and J 3 bases; nucleotides not matched to a gene: 1. The CDR3 length is 14 residues. CDR3: CASSRDRGDYGYTF. The CDR3 DNA reads as TGTGCCAGCTCACGGGACAGGGGGGACTATGGCTACACCTTC.

The rearrangement links TRBV5-4 to TRBJ2-3, with 7 bases identical to TRBD2. Germline CDR1 reads SGHNT; CDR2 reads YYREEE (reference sequence). This CDR3 has 15 residues. Trimming took 6 bases from V and 6 from J; bases not matched to a gene: 13. CDR3 region: CASKGGWTRGDTQYF. CDR3 nucleotide sequence: TGTGCCAGCAAGGGAGGGTGGACTCGGGGGGATACGCAGTATTTT.

This clone appeared once. In DNA, the CDR3 is TGCGCCAGCAGCTTGGAACTAGCGGGAGCAGATACGCAGTATTTT. Translation gives CASSLELAGADTQYF. The J gene is TRBJ2-3, the V gene TRBV5-1; 11 positions match TRBD2. CDR1 is SGHRS and CDR2 is YFSETQ in the germline V gene. V lost 0 bases and J lost 4; bases outside the gene matches: 1. CDR3 length equals 15 residues.

The CDR3 coding sequence is TGTGCCAGCAGCTTAACTACGGACGGTGCAACTAATGAAAAACTGTTTTTT. It is translated as CASSLTTDGATNEKLFF. The chain is built from TRBV7-9 and TRBJ1-4, with D uncertain. Between the trimmed V and J ends, which lost 2 bases and 0 bases, there was a span of 13 bases. From germline, CDR1 is SEHNR and CDR2 FQNEAQ (reference sequence). This CDR3 comprises 17 residues.

J is TRBJ2-5 and V is TRBV6-5; no firm D call. With 0 bases removed from V and 5 bases from J, the gap between germline ends came to 7 bases. In germline, CDR1 is MNHEY, CDR2 SVGAGI. CDR3 length: 13 residues. The CDR3 DNA is TGTGCCAGCAGTTACTCGCCCAGGGAGACCCAGTACTTC. Amino acids: CASSYSPRETQYF.

The rearrangement links TRBV6-1 to TRBJ2-1, with TRBD1 matching 7 bases. The CDR3 covers 17 residues. CDR1 is MNHNS and CDR2 is SASEGT in the germline V gene. Trimming removed 3 bases from V and 0 bases from J; junction bases left unmatched: 8. The CDR3, as DNA: TGTGCCAGCAGTGACCCACAGGGGCAGAGCTCCTACAATGAGCAGTTCTTC. This sequence encodes CASSDPQGQSSYNEQFF.

This sequence joins TRBV4-1 and TRBJ2-6; D remains ambiguous. Trimming removed 0 bases at V and 6 bases at J, with 24 bases between. Looked up from germline, CDR1 is MGHRA and CDR2 is YSYEKL. The CDR3 is made up of 20 amino acids. The CDR3 DNA is TGCGCCAGCAGCCAAGATGAAAGTGGGTGGAGCTCTCTGTCGGCCAACGTCCTGACTTTC. It specifies CASSQDESGWSSLSANVLTF.

The V call is TRBV11-2, the J call TRBJ1-2; no clear D gene. The CDR3 length is 14 residues. Trimming removed 0 bases at V and 1 base at J, with 6 bases between. CDR1 and CDR2 (germline): SGHAT, FQNNGV. DNA of the CDR3: TGTGCCAGCAGCTTAGACAGTTTTAACTATGGCTACACCTTC. Translating it yields CASSLDSFNYGYTF.

This chain joins TRBV7-8 and TRBJ1-4; 8 bases line up with TRBD1. This CDR3 comprises 20 residues. Germline V lookup: CDR1 SGHVS, CDR2 FQNEAQ. J was trimmed by 2 bases and V by 5 bases; bases with no gene match: 19. For the CDR3, the DNA is TGTGCCAGCAGCCCACTTTGGACAGGGCATCAAGGGGCGACTAATGAAAAACTGTTTTTT. It specifies CASSPLWTGHQGATNEKLFF.